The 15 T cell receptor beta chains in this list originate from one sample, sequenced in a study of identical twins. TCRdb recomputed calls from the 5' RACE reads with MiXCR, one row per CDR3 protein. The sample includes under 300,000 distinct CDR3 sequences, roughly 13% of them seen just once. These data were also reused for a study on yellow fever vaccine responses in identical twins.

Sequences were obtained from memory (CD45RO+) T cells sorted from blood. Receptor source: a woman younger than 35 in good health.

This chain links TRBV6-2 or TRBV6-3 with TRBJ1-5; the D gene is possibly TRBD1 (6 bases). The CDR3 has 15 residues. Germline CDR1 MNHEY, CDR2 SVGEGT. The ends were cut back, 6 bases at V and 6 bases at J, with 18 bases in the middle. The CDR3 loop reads CASRPTGFGGQPQHF. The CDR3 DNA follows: TGTGCCAGCAGGCCTACAGGGTTTGGAGGTCAGCCCCAGCATTTT.

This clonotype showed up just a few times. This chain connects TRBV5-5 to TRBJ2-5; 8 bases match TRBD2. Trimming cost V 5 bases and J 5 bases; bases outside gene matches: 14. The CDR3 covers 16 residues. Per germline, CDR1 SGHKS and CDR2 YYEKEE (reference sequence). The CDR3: CASSTRPASGYETQYF. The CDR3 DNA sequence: TGTGCCAGCAGTACTCGTCCTGCTAGCGGGTATGAGACCCAGTACTTC.

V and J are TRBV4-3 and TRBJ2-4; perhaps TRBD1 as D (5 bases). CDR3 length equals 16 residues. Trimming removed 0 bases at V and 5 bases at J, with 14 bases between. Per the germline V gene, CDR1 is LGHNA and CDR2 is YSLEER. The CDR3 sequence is CASSQDVGQGENIQYF. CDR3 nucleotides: TGCGCCAGCAGCCAAGATGTTGGGCAGGGTGAAAACATTCAGTACTTC.

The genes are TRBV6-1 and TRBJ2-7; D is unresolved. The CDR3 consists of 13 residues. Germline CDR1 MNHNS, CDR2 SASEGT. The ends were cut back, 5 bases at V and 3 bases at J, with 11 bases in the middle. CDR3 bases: TGTGCCAGCAGTCCTGGTTGGGGCTACGAGCAGTACTTC. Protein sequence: CASSPGWGYEQYF.

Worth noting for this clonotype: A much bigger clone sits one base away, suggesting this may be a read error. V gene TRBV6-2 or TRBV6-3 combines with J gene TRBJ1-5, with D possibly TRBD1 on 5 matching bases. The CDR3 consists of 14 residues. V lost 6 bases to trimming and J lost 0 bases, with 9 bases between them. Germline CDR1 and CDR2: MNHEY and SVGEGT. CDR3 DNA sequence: TGTGCCAGCAGAGGGGCCTTTAGCAATCAGCCCCAGCATTTT. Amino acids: CASRGAFSNQPQHF.

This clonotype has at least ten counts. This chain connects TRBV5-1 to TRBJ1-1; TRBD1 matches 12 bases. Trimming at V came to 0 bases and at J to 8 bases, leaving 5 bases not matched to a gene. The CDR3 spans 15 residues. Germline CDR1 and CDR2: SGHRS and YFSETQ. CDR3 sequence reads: CASSLDPGTGGEAFF. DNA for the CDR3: TGCGCCAGCAGCTTGGACCCTGGGACAGGGGGCGAAGCTTTCTTT.

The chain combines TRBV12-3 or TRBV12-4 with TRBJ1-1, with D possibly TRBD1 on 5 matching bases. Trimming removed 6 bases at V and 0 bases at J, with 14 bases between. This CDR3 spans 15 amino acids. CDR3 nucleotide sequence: TGTGCCAGCAGCCCCCACGGGGCTATGAACACTGAAGCTTTCTTT. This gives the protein CASSPHGAMNTEAFF.

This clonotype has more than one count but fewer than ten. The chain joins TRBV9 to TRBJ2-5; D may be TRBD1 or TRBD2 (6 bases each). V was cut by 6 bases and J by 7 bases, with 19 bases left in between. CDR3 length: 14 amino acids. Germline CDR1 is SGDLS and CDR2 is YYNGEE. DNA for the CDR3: TGTGCCAGCAACAACCTAGGAGGGGGTGGGACCCAGTACTTC. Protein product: CASNNLGGGGTQYF.

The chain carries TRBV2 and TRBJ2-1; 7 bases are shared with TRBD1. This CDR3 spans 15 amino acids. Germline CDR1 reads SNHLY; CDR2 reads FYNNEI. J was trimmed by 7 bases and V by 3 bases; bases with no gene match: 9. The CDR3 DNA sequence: TGTGCCAGCAGTGAGGACCGGACAGGTTATAATGAGCAGTTCTTC. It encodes CASSEDRTGYNEQFF.

Written as DNA, the CDR3 is TGTGCCAGCTCAACCAGAGGCAAGGGGTCTGGGGCCAACGTCCTGACTTTC. As protein: CASSTRGKGSGANVLTF. The rearrangement joins TRBV18 to TRBJ2-6, with D possibly TRBD1 on 5 matching bases. This CDR3 comprises 17 residues. Germline CDR1 and CDR2: KGHSH and LQKENI. Trimming took 5 bases from V and 1 from J, leaving 15 bases between them. Looking up the rest from reference TRBV18 and TRBJ2-6 gives the full variable domain: NAGVMQNPRHLVRRRGQEARLRCSPMKGHSHVYWYRQLPEEGLKFMVYLQKENIIDESGMPKERFSAEFPKEGPSILRIQQVVRGDSAAYFCASSTRGKGSGANVLTFGAGSRLTVL.

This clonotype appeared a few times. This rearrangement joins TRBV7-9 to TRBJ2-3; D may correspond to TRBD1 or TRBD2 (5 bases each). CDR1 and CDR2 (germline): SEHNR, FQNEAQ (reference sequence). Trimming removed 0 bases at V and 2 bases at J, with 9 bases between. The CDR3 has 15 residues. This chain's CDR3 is CASSLAEGTTDTQYF. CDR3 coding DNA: TGTGCCAGCAGCTTAGCGGAAGGGACCACAGATACGCAGTATTTT.

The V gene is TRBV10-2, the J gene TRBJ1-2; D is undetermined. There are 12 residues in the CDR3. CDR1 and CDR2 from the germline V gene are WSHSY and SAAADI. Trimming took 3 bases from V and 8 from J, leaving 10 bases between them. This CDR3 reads CASSDPGFGYTF. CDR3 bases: TGCGCCAGCAGTGACCCGGGGTTCGGCTACACCTTC.

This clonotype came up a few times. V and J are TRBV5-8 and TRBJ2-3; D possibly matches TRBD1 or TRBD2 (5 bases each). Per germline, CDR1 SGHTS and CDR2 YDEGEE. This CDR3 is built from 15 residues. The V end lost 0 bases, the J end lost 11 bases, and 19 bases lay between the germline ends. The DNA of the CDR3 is TGTGCCAGCAGCTTGGAGAGGGGACCTCCACGCTTGCAGTATTTT. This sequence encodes CASSLERGPPRLQYF.

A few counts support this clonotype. In DNA form, the CDR3 reads TGTGCCAGCAGCCAAGTATCAGCGGGGGGCACAGATACGCAGTATTTT. It translates to CASSQVSAGGTDTQYF. The chain joins TRBV4-2 to TRBJ2-3; 8 bases are shared with TRBD2. Germline values: CDR1 LGHNA, CDR2 YNFKEQ. V dropped 1 base and J dropped 1; count of bases not matched to a gene: 4. The CDR3 has 16 amino acids.

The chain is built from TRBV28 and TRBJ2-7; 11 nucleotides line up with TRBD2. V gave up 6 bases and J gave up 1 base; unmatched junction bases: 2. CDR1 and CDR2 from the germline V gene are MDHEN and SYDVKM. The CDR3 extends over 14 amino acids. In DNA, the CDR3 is TGTGCCAGCAGAGGGACTAGCGGTTCCTACGAGCAGTACTTC. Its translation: CASRGTSGSYEQYF.